This TCR beta chain is from a study of T-cell reconstitution after alpha-beta-depleted transplantation in children. Regarding the study as a whole: For some patients, TCRbeta diversity was high at day 60 because of recipient T cells and thymic progenitors that survived. T-cell counts and diversity at one year post-transplant came mainly from newly produced T cells. Reportedly, alpha-beta T cells present about two months post-transplant originated from several hundred expanded clones of graft origin.

A note on this clonotype: Antigen specificity is unknown.

Unique molecular identifiers were used in preparing the TCRbeta library. TCRdb itself ran the PCR reads through MiXCR, one entry per CDR3 protein. Of approximately 520,000 distinct CDR3 sequences detected, approximately 10% appear once; the ten largest clones hold 11% to 15%. Germline values: CDR1 LGHNA, CDR2 YSLEER. There are 13 residues in the CDR3. Trimming cost V 0 bases and J 7 bases, with 9 bases left between them. The receptor was derived from a female patient aged 2-10 years who had a stem cell transplant for aplastic anemia, so the T cells may come from the graft donor. The V call is TRBV4-3, the J call TRBJ1-1; no definite D call. The sequences come from PBMCs, mostly from graft donor cells, collected 180 days after TCRalphabeta/CD19-depleted stem cell transplant. Here the CDR3 DNA reads TGCGCCAGCAGCCAAGATTTCGGAAGTGAAGCTTTCTTT. It translates to CASSQDFGSEAFF.